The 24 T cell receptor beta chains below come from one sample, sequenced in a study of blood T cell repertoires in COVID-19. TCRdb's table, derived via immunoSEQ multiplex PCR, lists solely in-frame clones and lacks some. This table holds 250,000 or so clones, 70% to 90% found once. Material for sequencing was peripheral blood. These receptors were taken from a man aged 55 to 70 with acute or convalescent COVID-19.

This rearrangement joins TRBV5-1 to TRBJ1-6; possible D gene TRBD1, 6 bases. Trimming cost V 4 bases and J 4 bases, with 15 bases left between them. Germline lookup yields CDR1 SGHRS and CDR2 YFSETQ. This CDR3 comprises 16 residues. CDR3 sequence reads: CASSPTAGVYNSPLHF. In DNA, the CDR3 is TGCGCCAGCAGCCCGACGGCAGGGGTGTATAATTCACCCCTCCACTTT.

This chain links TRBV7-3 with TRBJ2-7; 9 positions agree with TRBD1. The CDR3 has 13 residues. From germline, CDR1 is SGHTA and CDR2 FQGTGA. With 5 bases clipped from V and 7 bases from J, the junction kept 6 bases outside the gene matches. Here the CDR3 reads CASSRDRVGEQYF. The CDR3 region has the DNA TGTGCCAGCAGCCGGGACAGGGTGGGAGAGCAGTACTTC.

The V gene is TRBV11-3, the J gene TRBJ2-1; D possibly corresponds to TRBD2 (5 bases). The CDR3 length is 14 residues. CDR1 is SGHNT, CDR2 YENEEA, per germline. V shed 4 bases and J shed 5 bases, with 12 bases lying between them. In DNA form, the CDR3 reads TGTGCCAGCAGCTCCCGGGGTCCAAACAATGAGCAGTTCTTC. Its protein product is CASSSRGPNNEQFF.

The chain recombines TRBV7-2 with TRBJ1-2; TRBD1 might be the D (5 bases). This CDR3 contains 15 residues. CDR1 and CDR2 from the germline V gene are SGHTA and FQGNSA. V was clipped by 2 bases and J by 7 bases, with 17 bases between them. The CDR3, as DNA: TGTGCCAGCAGCTTACGGGGGGGACCATCATCTGGCTACACCTTC. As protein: CASSLRGGPSSGYTF.

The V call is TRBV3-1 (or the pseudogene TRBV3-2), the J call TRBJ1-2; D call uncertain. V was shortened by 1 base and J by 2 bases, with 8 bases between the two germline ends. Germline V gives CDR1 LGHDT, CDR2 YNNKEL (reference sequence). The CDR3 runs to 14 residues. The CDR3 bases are TGTGCCAGCAGCCAAGCCCGGAGCAACTATGGCTACACCTTC. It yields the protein CASSQARSNYGYTF.

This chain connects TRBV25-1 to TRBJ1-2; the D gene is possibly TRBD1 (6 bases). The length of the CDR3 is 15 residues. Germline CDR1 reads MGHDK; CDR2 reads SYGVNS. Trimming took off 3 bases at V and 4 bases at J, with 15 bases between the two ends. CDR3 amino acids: CASSDTTRGSYGYTF. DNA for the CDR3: TGTGCCAGCAGTGATACAACCAGGGGCAGCTATGGCTACACCTTC.

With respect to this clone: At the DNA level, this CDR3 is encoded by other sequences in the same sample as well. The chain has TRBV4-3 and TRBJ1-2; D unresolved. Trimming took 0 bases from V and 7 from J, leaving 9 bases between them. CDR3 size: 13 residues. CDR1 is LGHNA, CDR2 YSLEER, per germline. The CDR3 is CASSQDRVSGYTF. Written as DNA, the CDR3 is TGCGCCAGCAGCCAAGATCGGGTTTCTGGCTACACCTTC.

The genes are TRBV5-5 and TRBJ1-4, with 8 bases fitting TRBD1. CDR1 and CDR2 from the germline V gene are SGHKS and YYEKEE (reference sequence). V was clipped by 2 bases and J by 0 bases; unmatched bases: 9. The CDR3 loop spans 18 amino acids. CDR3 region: CASSFGTGYGTTNEKLFF. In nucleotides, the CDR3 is TGTGCCAGCAGCTTTGGGACAGGTTACGGAACAACTAATGAAAAACTGTTTTTT.

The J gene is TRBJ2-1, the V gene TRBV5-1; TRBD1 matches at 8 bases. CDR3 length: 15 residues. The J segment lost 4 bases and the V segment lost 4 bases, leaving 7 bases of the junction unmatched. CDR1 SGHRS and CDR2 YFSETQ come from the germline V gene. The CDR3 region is CASSTGQATYNEQFF. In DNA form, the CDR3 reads TGCGCCAGCAGCACGGGACAGGCAACGTACAATGAGCAGTTCTTC.

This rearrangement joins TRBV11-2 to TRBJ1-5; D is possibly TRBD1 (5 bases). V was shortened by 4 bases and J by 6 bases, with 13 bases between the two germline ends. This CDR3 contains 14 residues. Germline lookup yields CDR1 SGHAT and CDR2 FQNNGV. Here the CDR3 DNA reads TGTGCCAGCAGCTCCCAGGGCTTAGGTCAGCCCCAGCATTTT. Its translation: CASSSQGLGQPQHF.

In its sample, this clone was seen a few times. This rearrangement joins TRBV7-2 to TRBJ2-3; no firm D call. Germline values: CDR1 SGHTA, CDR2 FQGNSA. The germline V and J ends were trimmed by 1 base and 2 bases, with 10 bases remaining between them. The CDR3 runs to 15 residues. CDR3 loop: CASSLGRQITDTQYF. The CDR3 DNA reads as TGTGCCAGCAGCTTAGGCAGGCAGATCACAGATACGCAGTATTTT.

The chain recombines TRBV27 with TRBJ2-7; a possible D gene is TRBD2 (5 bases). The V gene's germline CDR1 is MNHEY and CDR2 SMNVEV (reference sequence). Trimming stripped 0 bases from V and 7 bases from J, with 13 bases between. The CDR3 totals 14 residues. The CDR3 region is CASSLSGPSGEQYF. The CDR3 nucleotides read TGTGCCAGCAGTTTATCAGGGCCCTCGGGAGAGCAGTACTTC.

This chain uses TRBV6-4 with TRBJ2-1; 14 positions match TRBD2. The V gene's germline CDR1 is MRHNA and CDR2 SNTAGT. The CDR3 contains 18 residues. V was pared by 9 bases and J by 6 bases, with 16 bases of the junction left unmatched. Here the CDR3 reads CARTSGRGGVPTTNEQFF. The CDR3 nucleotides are TGTGCCAGGACTAGCGGGAGGGGAGGGGTCCCCACCACCAATGAGCAGTTCTTC.

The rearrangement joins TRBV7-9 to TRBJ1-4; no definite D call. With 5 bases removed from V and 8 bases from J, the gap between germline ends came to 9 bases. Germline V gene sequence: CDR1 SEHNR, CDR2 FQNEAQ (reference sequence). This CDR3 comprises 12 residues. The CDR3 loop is CASSPRAEKLFF. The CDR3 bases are TGTGCCAGCAGCCCGAGGGCCGAAAAACTGTTTTTT.

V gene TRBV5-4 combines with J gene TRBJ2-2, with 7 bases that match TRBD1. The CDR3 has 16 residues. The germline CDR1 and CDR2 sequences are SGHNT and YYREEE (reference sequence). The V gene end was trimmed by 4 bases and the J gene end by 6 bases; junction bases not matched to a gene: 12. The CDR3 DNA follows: TGTGCCAGCAGCCCTTCCAAGGACAGGCAGGCCGGGGAGCTGTTTTTT. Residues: CASSPSKDRQAGELFF.

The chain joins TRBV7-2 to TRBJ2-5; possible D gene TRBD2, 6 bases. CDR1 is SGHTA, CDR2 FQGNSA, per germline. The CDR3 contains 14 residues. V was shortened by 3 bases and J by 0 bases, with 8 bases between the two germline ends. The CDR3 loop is CASSFGGNQETQYF. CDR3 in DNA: TGTGCCAGCAGCTTTGGCGGGAACCAAGAGACCCAGTACTTC.

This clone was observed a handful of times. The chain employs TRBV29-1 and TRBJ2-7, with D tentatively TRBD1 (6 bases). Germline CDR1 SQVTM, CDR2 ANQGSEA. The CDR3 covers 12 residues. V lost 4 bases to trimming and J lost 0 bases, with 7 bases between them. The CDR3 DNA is TGCAGCGTTGCAGGGGCCTCCTACGAGCAGTACTTC. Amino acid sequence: CSVAGASYEQYF.

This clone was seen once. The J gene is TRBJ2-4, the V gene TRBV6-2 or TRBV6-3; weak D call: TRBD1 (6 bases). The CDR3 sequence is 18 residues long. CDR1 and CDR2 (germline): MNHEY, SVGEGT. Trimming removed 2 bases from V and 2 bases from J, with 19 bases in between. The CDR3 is CASSYKKTGLESKNIQYF. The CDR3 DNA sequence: TGTGCCAGCAGTTACAAAAAAACAGGGCTAGAGTCCAAAAACATTCAGTACTTC.

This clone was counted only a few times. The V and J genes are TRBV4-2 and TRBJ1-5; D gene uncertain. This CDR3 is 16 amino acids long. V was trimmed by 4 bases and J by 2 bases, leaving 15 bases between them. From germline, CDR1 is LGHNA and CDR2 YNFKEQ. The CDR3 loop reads CASSPAHGGRNQPQHF. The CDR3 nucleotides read TGTGCCAGCAGCCCGGCCCATGGCGGGCGCAATCAGCCCCAGCATTTT.

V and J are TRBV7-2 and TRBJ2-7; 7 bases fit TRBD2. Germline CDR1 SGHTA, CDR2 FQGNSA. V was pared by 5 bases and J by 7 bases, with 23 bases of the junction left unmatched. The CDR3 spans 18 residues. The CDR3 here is CASSQTGGAGDLGWEQYF. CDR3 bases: TGTGCCAGCAGCCAGACGGGGGGTGCGGGAGACCTCGGGTGGGAGCAGTACTTC.

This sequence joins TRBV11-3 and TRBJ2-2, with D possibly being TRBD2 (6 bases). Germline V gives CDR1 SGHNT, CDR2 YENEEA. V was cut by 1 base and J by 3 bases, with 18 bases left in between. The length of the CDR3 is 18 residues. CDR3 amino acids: CASSLAAGRGRDTGELFF. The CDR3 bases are TGTGCCAGCAGCTTAGCCGCGGGAAGGGGCCGGGACACCGGGGAGCTGTTTTTT.

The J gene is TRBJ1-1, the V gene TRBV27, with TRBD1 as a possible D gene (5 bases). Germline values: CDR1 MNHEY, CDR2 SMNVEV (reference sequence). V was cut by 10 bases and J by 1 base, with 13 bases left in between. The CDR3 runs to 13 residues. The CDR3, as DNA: TGTGCCACCGGGGCCGGGGGGAACACTGAAGCTTTCTTT. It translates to CATGAGGNTEAFF.

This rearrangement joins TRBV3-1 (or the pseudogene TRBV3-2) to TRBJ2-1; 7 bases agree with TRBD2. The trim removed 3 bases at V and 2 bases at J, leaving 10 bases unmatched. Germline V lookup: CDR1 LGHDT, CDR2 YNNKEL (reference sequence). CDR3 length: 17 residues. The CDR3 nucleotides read TGTGCCAGCAGCCACATGGCTAGCGGACCAACCTACAATGAGCAGTTCTTC. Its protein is CASSHMASGPTYNEQFF.

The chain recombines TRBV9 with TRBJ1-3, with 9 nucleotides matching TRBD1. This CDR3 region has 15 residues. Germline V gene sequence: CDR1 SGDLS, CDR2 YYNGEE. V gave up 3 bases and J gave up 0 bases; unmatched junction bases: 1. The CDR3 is CASSAGQGSGNTIYF. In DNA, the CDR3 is TGTGCCAGCAGCGCGGGACAGGGCTCTGGAAACACCATATATTTT.